Listed here are 8 T cell receptor beta chains from one sample, sequenced in a study of identifying expanded T cells in peripheral blood. Produced via immunoSEQ multiplex PCR; TCRdb's table is partial and in-frame only. This table has 100,000 to 150,000 clones, approximately 86% appearing once. Sequenced material: blood. These receptors all come from a person between 18 and 75 years old in good health.

The chain recombines TRBV10-3 with TRBJ2-1; TRBD1 aligns across 7 bases. V was pared by 7 bases and J by 5 bases, with 5 bases of the junction left unmatched. The germline gives CDR1 ENHRY, CDR2 SYGVKD. The CDR3 contains 13 residues. The CDR3 DNA is TGTGCCATCACAGACAGGGAAGACAATGAGCAGTTCTTC. Protein: CAITDREDNEQFF.

The V and J genes are TRBV6-5 and TRBJ1-3; unclear D gene. CDR1 MNHEY and CDR2 SVGAGI come from the germline V gene. V was shortened by 5 bases and J by 0 bases, with 8 bases between the two germline ends. The CDR3 sequence is 14 residues long. The CDR3 loop reads CASSRWFSGNTIYF. In nucleotides, the CDR3 is TGTGCCAGCAGTAGATGGTTCTCTGGAAACACCATATATTTT.

A few counts support this clone. The rearrangement joins TRBV2 to TRBJ2-7, with TRBD1 as a possible D gene (5 bases). Germline V gives CDR1 SNHLY, CDR2 FYNNEI. V was trimmed by 6 bases and J by 3 bases, leaving 15 bases between them. This CDR3 spans 14 amino acids. This chain's CDR3 is CASRGRSTDYEQYF. CDR3 nucleotide sequence: TGTGCCAGCAGGGGGCGGAGCACCGACTACGAGCAGTACTTC.

This chain joins TRBV7-9 and TRBJ1-4, with 8 bases that match TRBD1. This CDR3 region has 14 residues. The V segment lost 5 bases and the J segment 8 bases; nucleotides outside the gene matches: 7. Looked up from germline, CDR1 is SEHNR and CDR2 is FQNEAQ (reference sequence). The CDR3 DNA sequence: TGTGCCAGCAGCCCGACAGGGGCAGGCGAAAAACTGTTTTTT. This gives the protein CASSPTGAGEKLFF. The full variable domain, rest sourced from reference TRBV7-9 and TRBJ1-4, is DTGVSQNPRHKITKRGQNVTFRCDPISEHNRLYWYRQTLGQGPEFLTYFQNEAQLEKSRLLSDRFSAERPKGSFSTLEIQRTEQGDSAMYLCASSPTGAGEKLFFGSGTQLSVL.

The chain employs TRBV5-6 and TRBJ1-2; D not resolved. Trimming stripped 1 base from V and 6 bases from J, with 10 bases between. In germline, CDR1 is SGHDT, CDR2 YYEEEE. This CDR3 has 13 amino acids. The chain's CDR3 is CASSLFGNNGYTF. DNA for the CDR3: TGTGCCAGCAGCTTGTTCGGTAATAATGGCTACACCTTC. Full variable domain (missing parts from reference TRBV5-6 and TRBJ1-2): DAGVTQSPTHLIKTRGQQVTLRCSPKSGHDTVSWYQQALGQGPQFIFQYYEEEERQRGNFPDRFSGHQFPNYSSELNVNALLLGDSALYLCASSLFGNNGYTFGSGTRLTVV.

The rearrangement links TRBV5-6 to TRBJ2-5; D unresolved. V was pared by 4 bases and J by 3 bases, with 13 bases between. The CDR3 has 14 residues. Germline V gene data show CDR1 as SGHDT and CDR2 as YYEEEE. The CDR3 sequence: CASSPTGREETQYF. CDR3 nucleotide sequence: TGTGCCAGCAGCCCGACGGGTCGGGAAGAGACCCAGTACTTC. The full variable domain, rest sourced from reference TRBV5-6 and TRBJ2-5, is DAGVTQSPTHLIKTRGQQVTLRCSPKSGHDTVSWYQQALGQGPQFIFQYYEEEERQRGNFPDRFSGHQFPNYSSELNVNALLLGDSALYLCASSPTGREETQYFGPGTRLLVL.

The chain uses TRBV4-2 and TRBJ2-3, with 10 nucleotides matching TRBD2. V gave up 0 bases and J gave up 7 bases; unmatched junction bases: 7. Germline CDR1 and CDR2: LGHNA and YNFKEQ. This CDR3 region has 16 residues. The CDR3 bases are TGTGCCAGCAGCCAAGATCGAGCGGGGGGGCTAAATACGCAGTATTTT. Translated: CASSQDRAGGLNTQYF.

The J gene is TRBJ1-2, the V gene TRBV27, with TRBD1 matching 7 bases. Germline CDR1 MNHEY, CDR2 SMNVEV (reference sequence). Trimming removed 0 bases from V and 3 bases from J; junction bases left unmatched: 7. The CDR3 is 16 residues long. CDR3 nucleotides: TGTGCCAGCAGTTTATCCAATCCCGGGACAGACTATGGCTACACCTTC. Protein sequence: CASSLSNPGTDYGYTF.